Given below is one T cell receptor (beta chain) in context. Amplification of TCR beta used genomic DNA extracted from peripheral blood. This specimen belongs to a study of T cell repertoires in aging, cancer and after chemotherapy. Germline V gene sequence: CDR1 MNHEY, CDR2 SMNVEV (reference sequence). Trimming pared 0 bases from V and 14 bases from J, leaving 17 bases between. The CDR3 is 15 amino acids. A mixed TRB-A/B primer pool amplified rearranged TRB by multiplex touch-down PCR. TCRdb used MiXCR to reprocess the multiplex PCR reads, holding one entry per CDR3 protein. The sample has roughly 5,000 distinct CDR3 sequences; approximately 68% are singletons.

The genes are TRBV27 and TRBJ1-6; maybe TRBD1 (6 bases). The receptor comes from a human donor with a solid tumor. The sample taken for sequencing was blood. The CDR3 here is CASSLSKGGISTLHF. CDR3 bases: TGTGCCAGCAGTTTATCAAAAGGGGGGATCTCAACCCTCCACTTT.